Presented here are 3 T cell receptor beta chains from one specimen sequenced in a study of blood T cell repertoires in COVID-19. The assay was immunoSEQ multiplex PCR, and TCRdb's table has in-frame clones only and misses some. Counted here are 300,000 to 350,000 clones, roughly 86% occurring once; the ten biggest clones make up 8% to 9%. The sequencing input was PBMCs or T cells enriched from blood (not recorded which). These receptors were obtained from a woman younger than 30 who had recovered from COVID-19.

The genes are TRBV7-9 and TRBJ2-1; D gene uncertain. Germline loops: CDR1 SEHNR, CDR2 FQNEAQ (reference sequence). This CDR3 spans 12 amino acids. The germline V and J ends were trimmed by 0 bases and 12 bases, with 9 bases remaining between them. The CDR3 nucleotides read TGTGCCAGCAGCTTAGCGCTGCGAAGGCAGTTCTTC. Translated: CASSLALRRQFF. Full variable domain (outside the CDR3, taken from reference TRBV7-9 and TRBJ2-1): DTGVSQNPRHKITKRGQNVTFRCDPISEHNRLYWYRQTLGQGPEFLTYFQNEAQLEKSRLLSDRFSAERPKGSFSTLEIQRTEQGDSAMYLCASSLALRRQFFGPGTRLTVL.

The rearrangement links TRBV5-4 to TRBJ2-1; 8 positions agree with TRBD2. This CDR3 spans 14 amino acids. V dropped 2 bases and J dropped 6; count of bases not matched to a gene: 4. Germline V gene sequence: CDR1 SGHNT, CDR2 YYREEE (reference sequence). This CDR3 reads CASSFQREPNEQFF. CDR3 DNA sequence: TGTGCCAGCAGCTTTCAGCGGGAGCCCAATGAGCAGTTCTTC. Drawing the rest from reference TRBV5-4 and TRBJ2-1, the complete variable domain is ETGVTQSPTHLIKTRGQQVTLRCSSQSGHNTVSWYQQALGQGPQFIFQYYREEENGRGNFPPRFSGLQFPNYSSELNVNALELDDSALYLCASSFQREPNEQFFGPGTRLTVL.

This rearrangement joins TRBV11-2 to TRBJ2-5, with D hard to call. Deletions cut 0 bases from V and 12 bases from J, with 14 bases between. This CDR3 has 13 amino acids. CDR1 and CDR2 from the germline V gene are SGHAT and FQNNGV. The CDR3: CASSLEAAAAEYF. The DNA of the CDR3 is TGTGCCAGCAGCTTAGAGGCTGCGGCCGCCGAGTACTTC.